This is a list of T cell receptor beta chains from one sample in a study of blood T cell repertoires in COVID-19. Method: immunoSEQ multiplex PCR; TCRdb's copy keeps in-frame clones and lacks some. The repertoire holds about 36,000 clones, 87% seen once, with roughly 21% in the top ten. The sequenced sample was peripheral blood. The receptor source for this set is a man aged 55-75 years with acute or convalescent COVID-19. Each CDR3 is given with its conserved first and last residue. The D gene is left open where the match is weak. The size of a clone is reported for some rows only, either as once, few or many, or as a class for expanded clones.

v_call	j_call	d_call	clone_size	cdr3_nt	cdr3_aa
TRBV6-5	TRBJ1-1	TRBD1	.	TGTGCCAGCAGGAACTCAGGGGGAACTGAAGCTTTCTTT	CASRNSGGTEAFF
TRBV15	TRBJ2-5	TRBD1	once	TGTGCCACCAGGGCGGACAGGGGGCGCGGGGAGACCCAGTACTTC	CATRADRGRGETQYF
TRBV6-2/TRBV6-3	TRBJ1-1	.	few	TGTGCCAGCAGTCAAGAAAACACAGGGATTTGGTGGAACACTGAAGCTTTCTTT	CASSQENTGIWWNTEAFF
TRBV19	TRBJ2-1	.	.	TGTGCCAGTAGTAGGGGAGCCTTCTCCTACAATGAGCAGTTCTTC	CASSRGAFSYNEQFF
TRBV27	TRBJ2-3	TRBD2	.	TGTGCCAGCAGTTCTTATGCGGGAGGCACAGATACGCAGTATTTT	CASSSYAGGTDTQYF
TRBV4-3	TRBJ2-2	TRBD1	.	TGCGCCAGCAGCTTACAGGGGAAAACCGGGGAGCTGTTTTTT	CASSLQGKTGELFF
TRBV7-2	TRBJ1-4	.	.	TGTGCCAGCAGCTCAATCCGGGTCCCTAATGAAAAACTGTTTTTT	CASSSIRVPNEKLFF
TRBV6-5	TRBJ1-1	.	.	TGTGCCAGCATTGGCCTTGAAGCTTTCTTT	CASIGLEAFF
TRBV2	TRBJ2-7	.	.	TGTGCCAGCAGTGTAGCGGCACAAAGAATCTACGAGCAGTACTTC	CASSVAAQRIYEQYF
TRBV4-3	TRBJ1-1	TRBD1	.	TGCGCCAGCAGCCCTACCGGGACAGGGAACACTGAAGCTTTCTTT	CASSPTGTGNTEAFF
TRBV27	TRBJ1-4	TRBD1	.	TGTGCCAGCAGTGCCGCGGGACAGAGAAATGAAAAACTGTTTTTT	CASSAAGQRNEKLFF
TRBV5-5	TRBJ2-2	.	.	TGTGCCAGCAGCCCATTTGCGACCGGGGAGCTGTTTTTT	CASSPFATGELFF
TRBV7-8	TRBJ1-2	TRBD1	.	TGTGCCAGCCGACGCGGGACAGAAGCTAACTATGGCTACACCTTC	CASRRGTEANYGYTF
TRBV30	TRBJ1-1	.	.	TGTGCCTGGAGTCTAGACAGAGGCAACACTGAAGCTTTCTTT	CAWSLDRGNTEAFF
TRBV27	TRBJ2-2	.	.	TGTGCCAGCAGTTACCACGGCGGTACCGGGGAGCTGTTTTTT	CASSYHGGTGELFF
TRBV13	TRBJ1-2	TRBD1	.	TGTGCCAGCAGCACGAGGACAGGCGAGCATAACTATGGCTACACCTTC	CASSTRTGEHNYGYTF
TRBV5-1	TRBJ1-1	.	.	TGCGCCAGCACCGGAGATTCGGGGAACACTGAAGCTTTCTTT	CASTGDSGNTEAFF
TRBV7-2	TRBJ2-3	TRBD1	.	TGTGCCAGCAGCTTAGAGTGGGTTGGACAGGGGGGGGATACGCAGTATTTT	CASSLEWVGQGGDTQYF
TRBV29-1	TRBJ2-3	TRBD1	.	TGCAGCGTTCGAGGGCAGGGGGCGAATACGCAGTATTTT	CSVRGQGANTQYF
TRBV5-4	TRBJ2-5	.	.	TGTGCCAGCAGCTTGTTAGGTCTGGGAGGAGAGACCCAGTACTTC	CASSLLGLGGETQYF
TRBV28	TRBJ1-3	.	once	TGTGCCAGCAGTTTACCTGGTCGGAACACCATATATTTT	CASSLPGRNTIYF
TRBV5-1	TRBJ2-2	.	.	TGCGCCAGCAGCTTGGCTCTCGCGACCGGGGAGCTGTTTTTT	CASSLALATGELFF
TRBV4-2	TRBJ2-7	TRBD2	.	TGTGCCAGCAGCACTCCTAGCGGGCTAGCCTACGAGCAGTACTTC	CASSTPSGLAYEQYF
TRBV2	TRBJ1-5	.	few	TGTGCCAGCAGGAGGGATAGCAATCAGCCCCAGCATTTT	CASRRDSNQPQHF
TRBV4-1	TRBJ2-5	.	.	TGCGCCAGCAGCCCAAGATTGGCGGGGACCGGGACCCAGTACTTC	CASSPRLAGTGTQYF
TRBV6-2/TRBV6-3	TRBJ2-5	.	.	TGTGCCAGCAGTCAGGCTCGAGCGGGAGAGACCCAGTACTTC	CASSQARAGETQYF
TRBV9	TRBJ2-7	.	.	TGTGCCAGCAGCGTAGGACTCGACGGCAGGGGTTTTATGTACGAGCAGTACTTC	CASSVGLDGRGFMYEQYF
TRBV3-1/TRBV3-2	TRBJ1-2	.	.	TGTGCCAGCAGCCAATATGGGGGGACTAACTATGGCTACACCTTC	CASSQYGGTNYGYTF
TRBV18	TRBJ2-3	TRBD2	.	TGTGCCAGCTCACCACAGTGGGAGGGGAGCACAGATACGCAGTATTTT	CASSPQWEGSTDTQYF
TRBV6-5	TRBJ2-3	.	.	TGTGCCAGCAGTTGGAGCGTTACTAGCACAGATACGCAGTATTTT	CASSWSVTSTDTQYF
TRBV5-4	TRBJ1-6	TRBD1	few	TGTGCCAGCAGCCGGACAGGAGAGCTATATTCACCCCTCCACTTT	CASSRTGELYSPLHF
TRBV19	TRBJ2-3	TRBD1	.	TGTGCCAGTAGTAGACAGGGGGTATCGGATACGCAGTATTTT	CASSRQGVSDTQYF
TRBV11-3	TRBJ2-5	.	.	TGTGCCAGCAGGCCACAGGGTGGGGAAGAGACCCAGTACTTC	CASRPQGGEETQYF
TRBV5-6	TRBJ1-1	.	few	TGTGCCAGCAGCCCCCGGGGGGGGGAAGCTTTCTTT	CASSPRGGEAFF
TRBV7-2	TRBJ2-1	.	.	TGTGCCAGCAGCTTAAGAGCGGAGCCCCATGAGCAGTTCTTC	CASSLRAEPHEQFF
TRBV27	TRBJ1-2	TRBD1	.	TGTGCCAGCAGTCCCACCATCCGGACAGGGCCCCCTTATGGCTACACCTTC	CASSPTIRTGPPYGYTF
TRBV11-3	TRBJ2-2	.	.	TGTGCCAGCAGCGCCAAACAGGGATCGGCCGGGGAGCTGTTTTTT	CASSAKQGSAGELFF
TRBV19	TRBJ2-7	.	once	TGTGCCAGTAGTATAGATTACAGGGACCCCTACGAGCAGTACTTC	CASSIDYRDPYEQYF
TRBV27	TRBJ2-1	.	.	TGTGCCAGCAGTCCCCGAGTTGGGAGCAATGAGCAGTTCTTC	CASSPRVGSNEQFF
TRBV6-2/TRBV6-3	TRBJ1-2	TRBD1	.	TGTGCCAGCAGTTACTTGGACAGGGCTTTCGCAGGCTACACCTTC	CASSYLDRAFAGYTF
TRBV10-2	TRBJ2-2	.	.	TGCGCCAGCATAATTAGCGAAAACACCGGGGAGCTGTTTTTT	CASIISENTGELFF
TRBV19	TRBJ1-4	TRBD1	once	TGTGCCAGTAGTATGGGCGGGACAGCTAATGAAAAACTGTTTTTT	CASSMGGTANEKLFF
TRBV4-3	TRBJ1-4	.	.	TGCGCCAGCAGCCAAGGGGTGGACAGATACGCAACTAATGAAAAACTGTTTTTT	CASSQGVDRYATNEKLFF
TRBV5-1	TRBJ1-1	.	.	TGCGCCAGCAGCTTGGATCGGGGGGCCACTGAAGCTTTCTTT	CASSLDRGATEAFF
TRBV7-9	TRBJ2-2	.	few	TGTGCCAGCAGCTCCCGCGGTTTTACCACCGGGGAGCTGTTTTTT	CASSSRGFTTGELFF
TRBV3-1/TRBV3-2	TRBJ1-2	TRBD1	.	TGTGCCAGCAGCCCGTCGCCTGGGACAGGTGGAGGCTACACCTTC	CASSPSPGTGGGYTF
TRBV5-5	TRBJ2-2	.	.	TGTGCCAGCAGCTCCCAGGGATGGACCGGGGAGCTGTTTTTT	CASSSQGWTGELFF
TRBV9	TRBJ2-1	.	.	TGTGCCAGCACCCCGGAGCTTTCCTACAATGAGCAGTTCTTC	CASTPELSYNEQFF
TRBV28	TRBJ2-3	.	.	TGTGCCAGCAGACCCCCCCCCGCGGGGACAGATACGCAGTATTTT	CASRPPPAGTDTQYF
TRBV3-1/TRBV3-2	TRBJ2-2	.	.	TGTGCCAGCAGCCAGGAGCGGGCCGGGGAGCTGTTTTTT	CASSQERAGELFF
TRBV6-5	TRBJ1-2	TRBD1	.	TGTGCCAGCAGTTACTCGACAGGGGGACCCATCTATGGCTACACCTTC	CASSYSTGGPIYGYTF
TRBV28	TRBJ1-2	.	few	TGTGCCAGCAGTTTAGTTGTGCCAGGGGATGACTATGGCTACACCTTC	CASSLVVPGDDYGYTF
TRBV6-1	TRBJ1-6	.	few	TGTGCCAGCAGTGAAGGAGGGAGGTGGAATTCACCCCTCCACTTT	CASSEGGRWNSPLHF
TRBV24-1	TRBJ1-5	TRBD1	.	TGTGCCACCAGTGACGCGGGACAGGGGAATCAGCCCCAGCATTTT	CATSDAGQGNQPQHF
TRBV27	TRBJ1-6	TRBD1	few	TGTGCCAGCAGTTTGTTTGGACACCCGACAGGGTCACCCCTCCACTTT	CASSLFGHPTGSPLHF
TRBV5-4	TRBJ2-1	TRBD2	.	TGTGCCAGCAGACTGGGGACTAGCGAGTACAATGAGCAGTTCTTC	CASRLGTSEYNEQFF
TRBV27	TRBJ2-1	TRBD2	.	TGTGCCAGCAGTTTAGGACTAGCGGGAGTCAATGAGCAGTTCTTC	CASSLGLAGVNEQFF
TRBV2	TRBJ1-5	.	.	TGTGCCAGCAGTGAACCGCCGCGGGGGGCGGATAGCAATCAGCCCCAGCATTTT	CASSEPPRGADSNQPQHF
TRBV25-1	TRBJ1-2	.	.	TGTGCCAGCGGGGGGAAGACGTGGGGCTACACCTTC	CASGGKTWGYTF